The clone carrying this T cell receptor beta chain has a handful of counts. Its matching antigen is unknown. The data belong to a study of CD8 T cells in ankylosing spondylitis. Notes on the study in general: For ankylosing spondylitis blood, a TCR beta motif of 7 to 9 highly homologous variants appeared characteristic.

TCRdb re-called the 5' RACE reads through MiXCR, storing one row per CDR3 protein. The data hold about 450,000 distinct CDR3 sequences, with roughly 27% observed a single time. V lost 3 bases, J lost 1 base, and 16 bases lay in between. This CDR3 has 17 residues. Germline V gene data show CDR1 as SNHLY and CDR2 as FYNNEI. The specimen was blood, either unsorted or a sorted T cell fraction (not recorded which). The chain recombines TRBV2 with TRBJ1-3; D may be TRBD1 (5 bases). The sequence derives from a male donor with ankylosing spondylitis. In DNA, the CDR3 is TGTGCCAGCAGTGATTGGACTACAGGTGAATCTGGAAACACCATATATTTT. Translated, it gives CASSDWTTGESGNTIYF.